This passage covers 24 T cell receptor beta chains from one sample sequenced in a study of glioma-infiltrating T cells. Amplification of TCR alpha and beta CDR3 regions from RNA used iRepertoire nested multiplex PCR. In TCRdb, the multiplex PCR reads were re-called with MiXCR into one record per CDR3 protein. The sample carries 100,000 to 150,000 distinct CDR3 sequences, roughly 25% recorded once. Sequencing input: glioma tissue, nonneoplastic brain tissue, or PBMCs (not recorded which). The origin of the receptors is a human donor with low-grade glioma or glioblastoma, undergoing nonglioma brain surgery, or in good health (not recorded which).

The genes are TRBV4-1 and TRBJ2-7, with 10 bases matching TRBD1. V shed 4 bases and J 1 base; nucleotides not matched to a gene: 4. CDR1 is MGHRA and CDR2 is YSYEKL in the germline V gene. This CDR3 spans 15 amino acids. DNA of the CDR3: TGCGCCAGCAGCCCGGACAGGGGGTGGTCCTACGAGCAGTACTTC. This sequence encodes CASSPDRGWSYEQYF.

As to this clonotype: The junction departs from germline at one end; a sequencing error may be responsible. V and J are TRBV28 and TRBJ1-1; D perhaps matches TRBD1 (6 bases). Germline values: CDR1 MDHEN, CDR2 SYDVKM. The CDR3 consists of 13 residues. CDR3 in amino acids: CASDRNVNSEAFF. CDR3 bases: TGTGCCAGCGACAGGAACGTGAACTCTGAAGCTTTCTTT. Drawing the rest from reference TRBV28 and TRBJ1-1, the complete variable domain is DVKVTQSSRYLVKRTGEKVFLECVQDMDHENMFWYRQDPGLGLRLIYFSYDVKMKEKGDIPEGYSVSREKKERFSLILESASTNQTSMYLCASDRNVNSEAFFGQGTRLTVV.

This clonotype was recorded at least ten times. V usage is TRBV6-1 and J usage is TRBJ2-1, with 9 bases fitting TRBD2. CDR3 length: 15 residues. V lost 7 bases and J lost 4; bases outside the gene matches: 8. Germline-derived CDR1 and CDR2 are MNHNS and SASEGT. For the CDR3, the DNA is TGTGCCAGCACCACCCCCCTAGCGGGGTACAATGAGCAGTTCTTC. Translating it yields CASTTPLAGYNEQFF.

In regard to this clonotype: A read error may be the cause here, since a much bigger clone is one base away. The CDR3 nucleotides read TGTGCCAGCAGCTTAAACTTATGGGCAGGTACGCAGTATTTT. This encodes CASSLNLWAGTQYF. The chain joins TRBV11-2 to TRBJ2-3; no firm D call. The CDR3 covers 14 residues. Germline values: CDR1 SGHAT, CDR2 FQNNGV. The V and J ends lost 2 bases and 8 bases respectively, with 14 bases between them.

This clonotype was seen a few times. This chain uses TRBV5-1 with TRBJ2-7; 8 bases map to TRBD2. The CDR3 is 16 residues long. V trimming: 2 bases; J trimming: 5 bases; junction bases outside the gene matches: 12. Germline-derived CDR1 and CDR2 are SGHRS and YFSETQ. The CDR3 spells CASSFPPGRGSDEQYF. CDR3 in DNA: TGCGCCAGCAGCTTCCCACCCGGGAGGGGTTCAGACGAGCAGTACTTC.

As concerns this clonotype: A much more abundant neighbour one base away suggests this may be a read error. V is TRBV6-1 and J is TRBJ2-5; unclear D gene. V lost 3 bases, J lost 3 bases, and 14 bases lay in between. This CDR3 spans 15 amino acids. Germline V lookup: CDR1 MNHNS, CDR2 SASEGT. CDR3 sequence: CASSDKGILEETQYF. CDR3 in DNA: TGTGCCAGCAGTGATAAAGGAATTCTAGAAGAGACCCAGTACTTC.

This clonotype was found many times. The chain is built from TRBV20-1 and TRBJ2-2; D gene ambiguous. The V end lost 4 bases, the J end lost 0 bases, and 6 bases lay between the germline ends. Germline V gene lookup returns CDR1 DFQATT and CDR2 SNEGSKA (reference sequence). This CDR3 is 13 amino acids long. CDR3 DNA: TGCAGTGCTAAGTCGACGAACACCGGGGAGCTGTTTTTT. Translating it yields CSAKSTNTGELFF.

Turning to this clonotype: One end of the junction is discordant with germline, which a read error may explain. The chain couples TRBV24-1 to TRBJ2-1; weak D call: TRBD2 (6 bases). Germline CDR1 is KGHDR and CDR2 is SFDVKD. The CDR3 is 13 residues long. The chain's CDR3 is CATSGRGDNEEFF. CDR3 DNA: TGTGCCACCAGTGGGCGGGGCGACAATGAGGAGTTCTTC.

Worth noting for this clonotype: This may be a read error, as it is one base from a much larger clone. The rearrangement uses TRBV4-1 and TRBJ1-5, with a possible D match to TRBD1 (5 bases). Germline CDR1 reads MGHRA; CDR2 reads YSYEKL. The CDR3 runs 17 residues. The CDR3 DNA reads TGCGCCAGCAGCCAAGGGGGACGAGGGAATAGCAATCATCCCCAGCATTTT. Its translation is CASSQGGRGNSNHPQHF.

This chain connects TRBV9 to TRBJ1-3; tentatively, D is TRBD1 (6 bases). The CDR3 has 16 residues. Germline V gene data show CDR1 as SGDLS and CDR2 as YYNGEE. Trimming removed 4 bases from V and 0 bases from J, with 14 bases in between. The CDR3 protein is CASSSSTGRSGNTIYF. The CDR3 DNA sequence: TGTGCCAGCAGCTCCTCGACAGGACGCTCTGGAAACACCATATATTTT.

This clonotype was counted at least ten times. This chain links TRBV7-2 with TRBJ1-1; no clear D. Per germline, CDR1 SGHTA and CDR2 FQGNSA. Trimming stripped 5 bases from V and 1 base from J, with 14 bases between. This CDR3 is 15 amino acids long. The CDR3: CASSPMLLQNTEAFF. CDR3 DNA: TGTGCCAGCAGCCCTATGCTCTTACAGAACACTGAAGCTTTCTTT.

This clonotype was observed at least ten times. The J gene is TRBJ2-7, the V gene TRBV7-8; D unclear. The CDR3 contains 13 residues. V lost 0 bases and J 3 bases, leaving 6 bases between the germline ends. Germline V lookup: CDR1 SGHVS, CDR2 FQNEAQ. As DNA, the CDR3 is TGTGCCAGCAGCTTAGCTACCTACTACGAGCAGTACTTC. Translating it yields CASSLATYYEQYF.

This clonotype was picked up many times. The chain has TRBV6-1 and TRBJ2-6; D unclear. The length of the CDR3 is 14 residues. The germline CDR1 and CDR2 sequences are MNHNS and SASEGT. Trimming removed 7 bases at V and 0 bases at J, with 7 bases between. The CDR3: CASKLDSGANVLTF. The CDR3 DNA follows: TGTGCCAGCAAACTGGACTCTGGGGCCAACGTCCTGACTTTC.

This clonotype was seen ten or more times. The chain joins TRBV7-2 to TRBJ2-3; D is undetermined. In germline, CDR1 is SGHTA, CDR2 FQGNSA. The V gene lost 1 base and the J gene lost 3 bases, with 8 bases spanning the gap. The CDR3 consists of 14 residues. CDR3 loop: CASSLESTTDTQYF. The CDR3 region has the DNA TGTGCCAGCAGCTTAGAGTCCACGACAGATACGCAGTATTTT.

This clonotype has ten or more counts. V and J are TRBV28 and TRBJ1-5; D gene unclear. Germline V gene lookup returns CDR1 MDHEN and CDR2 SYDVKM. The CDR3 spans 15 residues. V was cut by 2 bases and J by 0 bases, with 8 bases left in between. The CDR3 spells CASSLISYSNQPQHF. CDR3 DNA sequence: TGTGCCAGCAGTTTAATATCATATAGCAATCAGCCCCAGCATTTT.

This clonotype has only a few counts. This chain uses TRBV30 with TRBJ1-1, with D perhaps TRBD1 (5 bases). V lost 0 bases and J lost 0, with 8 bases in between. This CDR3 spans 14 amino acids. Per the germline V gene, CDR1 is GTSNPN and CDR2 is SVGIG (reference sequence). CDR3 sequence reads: CAWSVLGVNTEAFF. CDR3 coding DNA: TGTGCCTGGAGTGTATTGGGGGTGAACACTGAAGCTTTCTTT.

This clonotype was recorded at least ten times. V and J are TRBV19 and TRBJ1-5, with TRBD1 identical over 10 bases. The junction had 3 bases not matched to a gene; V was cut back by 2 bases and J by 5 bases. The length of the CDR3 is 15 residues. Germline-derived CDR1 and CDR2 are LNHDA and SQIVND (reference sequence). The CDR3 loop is CASSITGTGDQPQHF. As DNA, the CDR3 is TGTGCCAGTAGTATAACCGGGACAGGGGATCAGCCCCAGCATTTT.

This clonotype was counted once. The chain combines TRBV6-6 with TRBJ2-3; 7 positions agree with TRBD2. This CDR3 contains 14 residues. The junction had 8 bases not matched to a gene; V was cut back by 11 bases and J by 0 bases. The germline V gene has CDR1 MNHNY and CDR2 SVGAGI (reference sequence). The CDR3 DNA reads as TGTGCCGGCGCTAGCGGCGATAGCACAGATACGCAGTATTTT. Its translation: CAGASGDSTDTQYF.

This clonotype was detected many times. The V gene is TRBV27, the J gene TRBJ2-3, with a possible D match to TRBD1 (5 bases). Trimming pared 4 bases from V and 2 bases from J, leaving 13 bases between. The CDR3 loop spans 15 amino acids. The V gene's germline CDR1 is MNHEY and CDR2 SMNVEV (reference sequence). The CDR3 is CASSSNRSPTDTQYF. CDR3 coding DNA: TGTGCCAGCAGTTCAAACAGGTCACCCACAGATACGCAGTATTTT.

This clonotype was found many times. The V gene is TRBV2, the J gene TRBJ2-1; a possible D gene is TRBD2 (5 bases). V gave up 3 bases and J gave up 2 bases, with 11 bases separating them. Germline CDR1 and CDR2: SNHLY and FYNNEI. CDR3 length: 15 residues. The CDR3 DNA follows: TGTGCCAGCAGTGACGAGGGTCCCCCCTACAATGAGCAGTTCTTC. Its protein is CASSDEGPPYNEQFF.

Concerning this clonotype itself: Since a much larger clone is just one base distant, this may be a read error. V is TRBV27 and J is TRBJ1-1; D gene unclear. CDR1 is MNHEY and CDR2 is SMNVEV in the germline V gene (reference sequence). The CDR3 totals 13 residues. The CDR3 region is CTSSIGISTEAFF. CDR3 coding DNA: TGTACCAGCAGTATAGGTATCAGCACTGAAGCTTTCTTT.

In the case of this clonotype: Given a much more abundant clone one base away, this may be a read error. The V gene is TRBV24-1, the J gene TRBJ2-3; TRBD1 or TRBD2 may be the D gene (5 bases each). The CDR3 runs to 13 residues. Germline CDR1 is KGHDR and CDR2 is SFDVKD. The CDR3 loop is CAASDSGRDTQYF. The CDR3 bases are TGTGCCGCCAGTGACTCAGGGAGAGATACGCAGTATTTT.

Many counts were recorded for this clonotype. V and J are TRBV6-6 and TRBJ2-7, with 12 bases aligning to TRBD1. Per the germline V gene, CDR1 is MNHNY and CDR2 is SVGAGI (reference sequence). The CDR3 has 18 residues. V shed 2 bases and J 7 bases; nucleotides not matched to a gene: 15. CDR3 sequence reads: CASSYRRTPGTGGGEQYF. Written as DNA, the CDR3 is TGTGCCAGCAGTTACCGCCGTACTCCCGGGACAGGGGGCGGGGAGCAGTACTTC.

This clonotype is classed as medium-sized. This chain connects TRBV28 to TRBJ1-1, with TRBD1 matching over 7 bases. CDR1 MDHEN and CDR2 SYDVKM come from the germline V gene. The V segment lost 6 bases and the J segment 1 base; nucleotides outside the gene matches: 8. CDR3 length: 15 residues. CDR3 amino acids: CASSPNRGWNTEAFF. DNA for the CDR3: TGTGCCAGCAGCCCTAACAGGGGTTGGAACACTGAAGCTTTCTTT.